This paragraph reports one TCR beta chain. Antigen specificity is unknown. The data belong to a study of cytomegalovirus exposure and HLA in healthy donors. Overall study: Early released data had tens of millions of unique TCRs, all coming from HLA-typed donors. The study, taken as a whole, reports: Being productive about 90% or about 30% of the time was typical of most TCR beta V segments in an earlier analysis. There were reportedly fewer N-insertions in an Asian-associated ancestry cluster than the roughly 670-donor mean, in a later analysis.

CDR1 and CDR2 (germline): MNHEY, SVGAGI. CDR3 size: 16 residues. V lost 2 bases and J lost 7; bases outside the gene matches: 9. PCR employed 60 Vbeta and 13 Jbeta primers. Produced via immunoSEQ multiplex PCR; TCRdb's table is partial and in-frame only. The sample has 150,000 to 200,000 clones; roughly 76% are singletons. The source material was PBMCs. The chain has TRBV6-5 and TRBJ2-1, with TRBD2 matching over 9 bases. The TCR was taken from a man aged 40-49 years in good health and CMV-seropositive. The CDR3 coding sequence is TGTGCCAGCAGTTACGGGAGTGCGACTAGCGGAAATGAGCAGTTCTTC. This codes for CASSYGSATSGNEQFF.